The 26 T cell receptor beta chains given below trace back to one sample, sequenced in a study of siplizumab effects on memory and regulatory T cells. Generated by immunoSEQ multiplex PCR, the TCRdb table keeps only in-frame clones and is missing some. This table holds roughly 97,000 clones, over 85% found once. Sequencing used Tregs sorted from blood. The receptors here all came from a human donor in good health.

To note about this clone: One junction end does not reproduce the germline sequence, and a read error may be involved. The chain carries TRBV18 and TRBJ2-5; no firm D call. Looked up from germline, CDR1 is KGHSH and CDR2 is LQKENI. The CDR3 sequence is 13 residues long. In DNA form, the CDR3 reads TGTGCCAGCTCTCCACAGATCCAAGAGACCCAGTACTTC. Translating it yields CASSPQIQETQYF.

This clone was seen just once. The chain is built from TRBV6-1 and TRBJ1-5; D remains ambiguous. CDR1 is MNHNS, CDR2 SASEGT, per germline. The V end lost 3 bases, the J end lost 11 bases, and 20 bases lay between the germline ends. The CDR3 is 15 amino acids. The chain's CDR3 is CASSDRTGAGRAQHF. The CDR3 DNA sequence: TGTGCCAGCAGTGACCGGACCGGAGCCGGAAGGGCCCAGCATTTT.

This rearrangement joins TRBV4-1 to TRBJ1-2, with D maybe TRBD1 (6 bases). Germline loops: CDR1 MGHRA, CDR2 YSYEKL. Trimming removed 2 bases at V and 3 bases at J, with 13 bases between. The CDR3 is 15 residues long. CDR3 nucleotide sequence: TGCGCCAGCAGCCAAAAGGGGGGCCGGGACTATGGCTACACCTTC. This codes for CASSQKGGRDYGYTF.

The chain recombines TRBV6-6 with TRBJ1-2; D gene ambiguous. This CDR3 contains 13 residues. CDR1 and CDR2 (germline): MNHNY, SVGAGI (reference sequence). V lost 5 bases and J lost 2, with 9 bases in between. The CDR3: CASSHQANYGYTF. DNA of the CDR3: TGTGCCAGCAGTCACCAGGCAAACTATGGCTACACCTTC.

In its sample, this clone was seen a few times. The CDR3 nucleotides read TGTGCCAGCAGTGTAGGGACAGCGCTCTACGAGCAGTACTTC. It codes for CASSVGTALYEQYF. The chain carries TRBV2 and TRBJ2-7, with 7 bases that match TRBD1. The CDR3 totals 14 residues. V lost 4 bases and J lost 3; bases outside the gene matches: 6. The germline V gene has CDR1 SNHLY and CDR2 FYNNEI.

This clone was counted once. The chain couples TRBV5-1 to TRBJ1-2; D is possibly TRBD1 (5 bases). Germline lookup yields CDR1 SGHRS and CDR2 YFSETQ. V gave up 2 bases and J gave up 4 bases, with 15 bases separating them. The CDR3 length is 15 residues. The CDR3 region has the DNA TGCGCCAGCAGCTTCTCTTCAGGGCTTCCCTATGGCTACACCTTC. Amino acid sequence: CASSFSSGLPYGYTF.

This rearrangement joins TRBV15 to TRBJ1-6; D perhaps matches TRBD1 (5 bases). Looked up from germline, CDR1 is LNHNV and CDR2 is YYDKDF (reference sequence). CDR3 size: 15 residues. V was shortened by 0 bases and J by 7 bases, with 10 bases between the two germline ends. The CDR3, as DNA: TGTGCCACCAGCAGAGATAGGGGAGGGAATTCACCCCTCCACTTT. Protein sequence: CATSRDRGGNSPLHF.

This chain connects TRBV10-3 to TRBJ2-7; D not certain. Germline values: CDR1 ENHRY, CDR2 SYGVKD. Trimming removed 10 bases at V and 3 bases at J, with 13 bases between. The CDR3 has 12 amino acids. CDR3 sequence: CARSPDGYEQYF. CDR3 in DNA: TGTGCCAGATCCCCGGACGGCTACGAGCAGTACTTC.

The V and J genes are TRBV9 and TRBJ1-6; no definite D call. In germline, CDR1 is SGDLS, CDR2 YYNGEE. Trimming removed 4 bases from V and 6 bases from J, with 14 bases in between. The CDR3 loop spans 15 amino acids. The DNA for the CDR3 is TGTGCCAGCAGCCGGTCATCGGGTACTAATTCACCCCTCCACTTT. This sequence encodes CASSRSSGTNSPLHF.

V and J are TRBV6-5 and TRBJ1-2; the D gene is possibly TRBD1 (6 bases). CDR3 length equals 14 residues. The germline V and J ends were trimmed by 7 bases and 0 bases, with 12 bases remaining between them. Germline V gives CDR1 MNHEY, CDR2 SVGAGI. The CDR3 DNA follows: TGTGCCAGCACCGGGGGGGCCGCTAACTATGGCTACACCTTC. This gives the protein CASTGGAANYGYTF.

The chain links TRBV30 to TRBJ1-5; D remains unclear. The germline CDR1 and CDR2 sequences are GTSNPN and SVGIG (reference sequence). The V end was cut by 0 bases, the J end by 7 bases, with 13 bases between. This CDR3 spans 14 amino acids. DNA for the CDR3: TGTGCCTGGAGTGTTATAAGTTCCCTGCAGCCCCAGCATTTT. Protein product: CAWSVISSLQPQHF. The full variable domain, with the rest looked up from reference TRBV30 and TRBJ1-5, is SQTIHQWPATLVQPVGSPLSLECTVEGTSNPNLYWYRQAAGRGLQLLFYSVGIGQISSEVPQNLSASRPQDRQFILSSKKLLLSDSGFYLCAWSVISSLQPQHFGDGTRLSIL.

The chain joins TRBV5-5 to TRBJ2-1; the D is unclear. V was cut by 3 bases and J by 8 bases, with 6 bases left in between. Germline V gene sequence: CDR1 SGHKS, CDR2 YYEKEE (reference sequence). This CDR3 region has 11 residues. This CDR3 is CASSSTYEQFF. The CDR3 nucleotides are TGTGCCAGCAGCTCCACGTATGAGCAGTTCTTC.

This chain joins TRBV19 and TRBJ1-5; perhaps TRBD1 as D (6 bases). CDR1 LNHDA and CDR2 SQIVND come from the germline V gene (reference sequence). V lost 6 bases, J lost 0 bases, and 15 bases lay in between. The CDR3 consists of 16 residues. CDR3 in DNA: TGTGCCAGTAGCCGGAGGGGGGATTATAGCAATCAGCCCCAGCATTTT. Amino acid sequence: CASSRRGDYSNQPQHF. Together with reference TRBV19 and TRBJ1-5, the CDR3 gives the full variable domain: DGGITQSPKYLFRKEGQNVTLSCEQNLNHDAMYWYRQDPGQGLRLIYYSQIVNDFQKGDIAEGYSVSREKKESFPLTVTSAQKNPTAFYLCASSRRGDYSNQPQHFGDGTRLSIL.

The chain recombines TRBV6-7 with TRBJ1-1; tentatively, D is TRBD1 (6 bases). TRBV6-7 is an ORF, and what it does is uncertain. Trimming removed 0 bases from V and 3 bases from J, with 14 bases in between. The CDR3 totals 16 residues. CDR3 nucleotide sequence: TGTGCCAGCAGTTACTCAGGACAGAAGGCGTACACTGAAGCTTTCTTT. Protein: CASSYSGQKAYTEAFF.

This sequence joins TRBV7-6 and TRBJ2-1, with D perhaps being TRBD1 or TRBD2 (5 bases each). Germline V gene lookup returns CDR1 SGHVS and CDR2 FNYEAQ. The CDR3 has 15 amino acids. V lost 3 bases and J 1 base, leaving 10 bases between the germline ends. The CDR3 DNA is TGTGCCAGCAGCTTCGAGGGGCAATCCTACAATGAGCAGTTCTTC. Translation: CASSFEGQSYNEQFF.

The gene calls are TRBV20-1 and TRBJ1-1, with a weak D call TRBD1 (5 bases). CDR3 length: 11 residues. Germline assignment: CDR1 DFQATT and CDR2 SNEGSKA (reference sequence). The CDR3 loop is CSAGGNTEAFF. The DNA for the CDR3 is TGCAGCGCCGGGGGGAACACTGAAGCTTTCTTT.

The genes are TRBV11-1 and TRBJ1-2, with TRBD1 identical over 8 bases. Trimming at V came to 5 bases and at J to 7 bases, leaving 15 bases not matched to a gene. Looked up from germline, CDR1 is SGHAT and CDR2 is FQDESV (reference sequence). The CDR3 loop spans 16 amino acids. The CDR3 region has the DNA TGTGCCAGCAGCCCCAGGCAGGGGGCGTTCGGATTTGGCTACACCTTC. It encodes CASSPRQGAFGFGYTF.

This CDR3 reads CASSLVAGPPGANVLTF. CDR3 nucleotides: TGTGCCAGCAGCTTAGTGGCGGGGCCCCCTGGGGCCAACGTCCTGACTTTC. The chain has TRBV13 and TRBJ2-6, with D perhaps TRBD2 (6 bases). Per the germline V gene, CDR1 is PRHDT and CDR2 is FYEKMQ (reference sequence). The ends were cut back, 1 base at V and 2 bases at J, with 12 bases in the middle. CDR3 length equals 17 residues.

This chain uses TRBV7-2 with TRBJ1-2; D possibly corresponds to TRBD1 (6 bases). Germline V lookup: CDR1 SGHTA, CDR2 FQGNSA. The CDR3 is 14 amino acids. V dropped 5 bases and J dropped 2 bases, with 12 bases sitting between them. CDR3 in amino acids: CASSRGGANYGYTF. The CDR3 coding sequence is TGTGCCAGCAGCCGGGGGGGGGCCAACTATGGCTACACCTTC.

The chain carries TRBV29-1 and TRBJ2-5, with no clear D. Germline assignment: CDR1 SQVTM and CDR2 ANQGSEA. The CDR3 loop spans 13 amino acids. V was trimmed by 0 bases and J by 5 bases, leaving 10 bases between them. The CDR3, as DNA: TGCAGCGTTGAAGAAAGGGTACGGGAGACCCAGTACTTC. This codes for CSVEERVRETQYF.

The gene calls are TRBV2 and TRBJ2-5, with D unresolved. CDR1 is SNHLY, CDR2 FYNNEI, per germline. This CDR3 is built from 10 residues. V was clipped by 6 bases and J by 1 base, with 0 bases between them. The CDR3 is CASSQETQYF. CDR3 nucleotides: TGTGCCAGCAGCCAAGAGACCCAGTACTTC.

V usage is TRBV15 and J usage is TRBJ2-5, with D possibly TRBD2 on 7 matching bases. The CDR3 loop spans 14 amino acids. Germline values: CDR1 LNHNV, CDR2 YYDKDF (reference sequence). The V end was cut by 7 bases, the J end by 5 bases, with 17 bases between. In nucleotides, the CDR3 is TGTGCCACCAAACGATCGGGGGGCGTTGAGACCCAGTACTTC. It translates to CATKRSGGVETQYF.

The V call is TRBV30, the J call TRBJ1-4, with a tentative D call TRBD1 (5 bases). The germline V gene encodes CDR1 GTSNPN and CDR2 SVGIG (reference sequence). The V end was cut by 3 bases, the J end by 8 bases, with 22 bases between. The CDR3 runs to 16 residues. This CDR3 reads CAWSETGTWIWEKLFF. The DNA of the CDR3 is TGTGCCTGGAGCGAAACCGGGACCTGGATATGGGAAAAACTGTTTTTT. The full variable domain, with the rest looked up from reference TRBV30 and TRBJ1-4, is SQTIHQWPATLVQPVGSPLSLECTVEGTSNPNLYWYRQAAGRGLQLLFYSVGIGQISSEVPQNLSASRPQDRQFILSSKKLLLSDSGFYLCAWSETGTWIWEKLFFGSGTQLSVL.

This chain links TRBV4-2 with TRBJ2-3, with D perhaps matching TRBD2 (6 bases). The CDR3 extends over 16 amino acids. V lost 4 bases and J 2 bases, leaving 16 bases between the germline ends. Germline CDR1 reads LGHNA; CDR2 reads YNFKEQ. The CDR3 region is CASSLGDWRFTDTQYF. CDR3 sequence (DNA): TGTGCCAGCAGCCTAGGGGACTGGCGATTCACAGATACGCAGTATTTT.

The rearrangement links TRBV4-1 to TRBJ2-5, with TRBD1 identical over 9 bases. V shed 5 bases and J 2 bases; nucleotides not matched to a gene: 12. Looked up from germline, CDR1 is MGHRA and CDR2 is YSYEKL. This CDR3 is 17 amino acids long. CDR3 in amino acids: CASSETGTGTTQETQYF. In DNA, the CDR3 is TGCGCCAGCAGCGAAACCGGGACAGGGACAACTCAAGAGACCCAGTACTTC.

The J gene is TRBJ2-5, the V gene TRBV9, with D possibly being TRBD1 (5 bases). V lost 3 bases to trimming and J lost 4 bases, with 7 bases between them. This CDR3 spans 12 amino acids. The germline gives CDR1 SGDLS, CDR2 YYNGEE. CDR3 loop: CASSGTGETQYF. The CDR3 DNA follows: TGTGCCAGCAGCGGTACAGGAGAGACCCAGTACTTC.